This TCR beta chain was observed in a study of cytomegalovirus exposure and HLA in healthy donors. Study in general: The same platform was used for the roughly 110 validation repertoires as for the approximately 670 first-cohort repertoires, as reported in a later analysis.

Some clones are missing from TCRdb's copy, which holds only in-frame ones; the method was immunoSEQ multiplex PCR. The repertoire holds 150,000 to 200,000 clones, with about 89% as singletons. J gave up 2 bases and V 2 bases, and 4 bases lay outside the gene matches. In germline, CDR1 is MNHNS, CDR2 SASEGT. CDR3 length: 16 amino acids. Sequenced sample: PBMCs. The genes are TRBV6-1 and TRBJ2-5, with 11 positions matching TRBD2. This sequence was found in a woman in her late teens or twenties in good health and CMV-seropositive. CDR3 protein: CASSERLAGGQETQYF. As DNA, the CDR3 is TGTGCCAGCAGTGAACGGCTAGCGGGGGGTCAAGAGACCCAGTACTTC.